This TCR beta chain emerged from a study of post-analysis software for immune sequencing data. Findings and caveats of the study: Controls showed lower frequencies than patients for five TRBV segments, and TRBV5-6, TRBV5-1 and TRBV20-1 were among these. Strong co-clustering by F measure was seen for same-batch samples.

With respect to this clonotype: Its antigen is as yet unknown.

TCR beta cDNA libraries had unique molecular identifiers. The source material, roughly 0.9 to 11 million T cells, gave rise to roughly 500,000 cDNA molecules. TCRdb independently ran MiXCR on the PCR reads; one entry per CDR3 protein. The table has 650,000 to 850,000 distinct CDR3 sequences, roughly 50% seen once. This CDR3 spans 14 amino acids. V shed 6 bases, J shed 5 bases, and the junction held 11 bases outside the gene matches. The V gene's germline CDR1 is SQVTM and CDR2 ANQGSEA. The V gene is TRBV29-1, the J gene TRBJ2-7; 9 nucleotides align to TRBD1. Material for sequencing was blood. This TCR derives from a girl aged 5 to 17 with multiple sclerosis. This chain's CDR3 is CSVELRDRAHEQYF. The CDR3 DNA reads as TGCAGCGTCGAACTCCGGGACAGGGCCCACGAGCAGTACTTC.